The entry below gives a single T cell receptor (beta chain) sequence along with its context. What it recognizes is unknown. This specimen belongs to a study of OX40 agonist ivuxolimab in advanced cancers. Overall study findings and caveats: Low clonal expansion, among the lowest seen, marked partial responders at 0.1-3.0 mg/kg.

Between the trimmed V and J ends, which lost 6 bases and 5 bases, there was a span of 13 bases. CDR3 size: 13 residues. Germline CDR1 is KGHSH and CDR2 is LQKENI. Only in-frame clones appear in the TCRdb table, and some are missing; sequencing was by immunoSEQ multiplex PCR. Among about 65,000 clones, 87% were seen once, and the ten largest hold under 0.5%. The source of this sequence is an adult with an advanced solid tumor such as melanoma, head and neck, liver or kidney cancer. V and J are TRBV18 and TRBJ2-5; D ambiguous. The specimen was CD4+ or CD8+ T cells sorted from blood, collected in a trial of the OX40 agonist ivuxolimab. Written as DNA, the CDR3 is TGTGCCAGCTCCGTAGGATTTGGGGAGACCCAGTACTTC. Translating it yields CASSVGFGETQYF.